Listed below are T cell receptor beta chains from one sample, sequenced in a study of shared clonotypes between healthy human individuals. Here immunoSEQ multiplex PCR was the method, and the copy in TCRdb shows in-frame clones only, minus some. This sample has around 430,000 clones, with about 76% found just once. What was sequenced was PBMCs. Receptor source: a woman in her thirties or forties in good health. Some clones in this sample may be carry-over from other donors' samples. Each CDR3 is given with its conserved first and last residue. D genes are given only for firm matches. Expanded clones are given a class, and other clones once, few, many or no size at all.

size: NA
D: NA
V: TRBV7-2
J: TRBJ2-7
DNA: TGTGCCAGCAGCCGGGACACATTTTACGAGCAGTACTTC
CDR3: CASSRDTFYEQYF

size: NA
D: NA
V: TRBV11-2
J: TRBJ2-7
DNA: TGTGCCAGCAGCGCAAACGGAAGTCCCTCCTACGAGCAGTACTTC
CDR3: CASSANGSPSYEQYF

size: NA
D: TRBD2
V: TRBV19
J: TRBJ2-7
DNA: TGTGCCAGTAACCCTAGCGGAGCTCACTACGAGCAGTACTTC
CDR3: CASNPSGAHYEQYF

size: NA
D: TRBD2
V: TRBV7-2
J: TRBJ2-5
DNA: TGTGCCAGCAGCCGCCACGGACTAGCGGGAACGTACCAAGAGACCCAGTACTTC
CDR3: CASSRHGLAGTYQETQYF

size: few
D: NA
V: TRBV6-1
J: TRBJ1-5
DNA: TGTGCCAGCAGTGAAGTTGTGCTCCAAGTGGCCCAGCATTTT
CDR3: CASSEVVLQVAQHF

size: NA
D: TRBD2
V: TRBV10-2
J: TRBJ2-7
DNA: TGCGCCAGCAGTGAGGCGGGGACTAGGGTGAACGAGCAGTACTTC
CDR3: CASSEAGTRVNEQYF

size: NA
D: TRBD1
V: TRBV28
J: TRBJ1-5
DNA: TGTGCCAGCAGTTTGGACAGGGAAATCCAGCCCCAGCATTTT
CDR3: CASSLDREIQPQHF

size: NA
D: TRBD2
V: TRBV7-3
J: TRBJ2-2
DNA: TGTGCCAGCAGCCCTTACCCAACTAGCGGGATCGTGGGCGGGGAGCTGTTTTTT
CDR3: CASSPYPTSGIVGGELFF

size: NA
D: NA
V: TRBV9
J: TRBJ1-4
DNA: TGTGCCAGCACCGTTGAGGAAAAAGTTAATGAAAAACTGTTTTTT
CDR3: CASTVEEKVNEKLFF

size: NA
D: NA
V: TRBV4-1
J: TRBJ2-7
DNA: TGCGCCAGCAGCCAGCCGAGGACGGAGTCCCGTGGCTACGAGCAGTACTTC
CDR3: CASSQPRTESRGYEQYF

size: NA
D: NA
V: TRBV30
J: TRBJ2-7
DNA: TGTGCCTGGAGCCCCGGGAGAGGCACCTCCTACGAGCAGTACTTC
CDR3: CAWSPGRGTSYEQYF

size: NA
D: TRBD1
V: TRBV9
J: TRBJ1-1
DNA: TGTGCCAGCAGCGAGGCCCCAGGGGGGACTGAAGCTTTCTTT
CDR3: CASSEAPGGTEAFF

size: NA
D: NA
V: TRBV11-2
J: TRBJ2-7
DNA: TGTGCCAGCAGCTCAAGGTTCCCCATCTTCCGCGAGCAGTACTTC
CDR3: CASSSRFPIFREQYF

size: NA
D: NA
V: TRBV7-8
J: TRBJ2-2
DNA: TGTGCCAGCAGCTTTCCCCGAGGTAGCGGGAACACCGGGGAGCTGTTTTTT
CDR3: CASSFPRGSGNTGELFF

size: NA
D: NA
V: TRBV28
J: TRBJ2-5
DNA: TGTGCCAGCAGTCCGACTAGTTTAGAGACCCAGTACTTC
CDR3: CASSPTSLETQYF

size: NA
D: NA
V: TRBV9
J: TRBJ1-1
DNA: TGTGCCAGCAGCGGAACCTATTCTAGCACTGAAGCTTTCTTT
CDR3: CASSGTYSSTEAFF

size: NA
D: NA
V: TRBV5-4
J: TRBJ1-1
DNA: TGTGCCAGCAGCTTGGACAGAGCCACTGAAGCTTTCTTT
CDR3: CASSLDRATEAFF

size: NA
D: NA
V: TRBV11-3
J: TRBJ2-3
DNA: TGTGCCAGCAGCACCGGGACCGGCGCAGATACGCAGTATTTT
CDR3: CASSTGTGADTQYF

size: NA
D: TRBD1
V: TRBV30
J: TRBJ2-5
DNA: TGTGCCTGGAGTGTATTGGCGGTTTGGACAGGGAACGGGTACCAAGAGACCCAGTACTTC
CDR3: CAWSVLAVWTGNGYQETQYF

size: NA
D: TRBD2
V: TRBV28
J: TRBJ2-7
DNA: TGTGCCAGCAGCGGGACTACCCCCTACGAGCAGTACTTC
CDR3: CASSGTTPYEQYF

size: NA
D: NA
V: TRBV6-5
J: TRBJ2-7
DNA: TGTGCCAGCAGTTCCGTGGGGTCGGACGAGCAGTACTTC
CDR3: CASSSVGSDEQYF

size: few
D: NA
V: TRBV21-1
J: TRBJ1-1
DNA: TGTGCCAGCAGCCAAAGCTGGGGGAGCGAAGCTTTCTTT
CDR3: CASSQSWGSEAFF

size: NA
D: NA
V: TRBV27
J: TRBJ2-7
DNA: TGTGCCAGCAGTTTCACCTGGGGGGAGCAGTACTTC
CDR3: CASSFTWGEQYF

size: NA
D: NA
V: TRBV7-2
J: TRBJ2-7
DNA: TGTGCCAGCAGCTTAGTCGGCACCTACGAGCAGTACTTC
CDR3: CASSLVGTYEQYF

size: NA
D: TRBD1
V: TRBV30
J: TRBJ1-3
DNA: TGTGCCTGGAGTGAGAGGGACAGTTGGGGAAACACCATATATTTT
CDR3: CAWSERDSWGNTIYF

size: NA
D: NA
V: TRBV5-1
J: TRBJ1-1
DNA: TGCGCCAGCAGCTTACAGGGCTCCATGAACACTGAAGCTTTCTTT
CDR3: CASSLQGSMNTEAFF

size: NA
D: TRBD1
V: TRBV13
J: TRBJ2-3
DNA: TGTGCCAGCAGCTTAGGCCGGGCGACAGGGGGTAGGGATACGCAGTATTTT
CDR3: CASSLGRATGGRDTQYF

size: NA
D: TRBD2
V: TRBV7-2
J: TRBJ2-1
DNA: TGTGCCAGCAGCATACTAGCGGGACGCAATGAGCAGTTCTTC
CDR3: CASSILAGRNEQFF

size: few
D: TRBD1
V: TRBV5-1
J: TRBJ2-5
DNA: TGCGCCAGCAGCTACAATCCCGGGACAGGAGAAGAGACCCAGTACTTC
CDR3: CASSYNPGTGEETQYF

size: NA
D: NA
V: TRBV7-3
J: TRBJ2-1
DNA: TGTGCCAGCAGCCCCACCAGGCGCTCTTACAATGAGCAGTTCTTC
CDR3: CASSPTRRSYNEQFF

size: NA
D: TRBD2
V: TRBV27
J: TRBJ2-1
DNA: TGTGCCAGCAGTTTGTCTAGCGGAGGTAGCAATGAGCAGTTCTTC
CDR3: CASSLSSGGSNEQFF

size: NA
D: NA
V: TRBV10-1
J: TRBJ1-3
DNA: TGCGCCAGCAGTGAGGCCGACAGGCGCACTGGAAACACCATATATTTT
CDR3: CASSEADRRTGNTIYF

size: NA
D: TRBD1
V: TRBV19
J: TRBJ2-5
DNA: TGTGCCAGTAGTGTCCCCGGACAGGGTCCAGAGACCCAGTACTTC
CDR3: CASSVPGQGPETQYF

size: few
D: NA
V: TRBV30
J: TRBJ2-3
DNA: TGTGCCTGGAGTGTATCGGACCCGAGCACAGATACGCAGTATTTT
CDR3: CAWSVSDPSTDTQYF

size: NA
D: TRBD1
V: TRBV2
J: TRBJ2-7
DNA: TGTGCCAGCAGAGGACAGGGGGACGAGCAGTACTTC
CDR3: CASRGQGDEQYF

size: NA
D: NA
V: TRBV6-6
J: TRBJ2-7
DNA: TGTGCCAGCAGTGTCGACGGCTACGAGCAGTACTTC
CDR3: CASSVDGYEQYF